The 27 T cell receptor beta chains below were found in one sample sequenced in a study of OX40 agonist ivuxolimab in advanced cancers. Repertoires were generated with immunoSEQ multiplex PCR, while TCRdb's copy carries only in-frame clones and drops some. Of more than 45,000 clones listed, approximately 83% are singletons. The source material was CD4+ or CD8+ T cells sorted from blood, sampled in a trial of the OX40 agonist ivuxolimab. These TCRs come from an adult with an advanced solid tumor such as melanoma, head and neck, liver or kidney cancer.

This sequence joins TRBV5-1 and TRBJ2-7; 11 bases line up with TRBD2. Germline loops: CDR1 SGHRS, CDR2 YFSETQ. Trimming at V came to 3 bases and at J to 7 bases, leaving 6 bases not matched to a gene. This CDR3 spans 14 amino acids. The CDR3 nucleotides are TGCGCCAGCAGCTCGCTAGCGGGAGGAGGTGAGCAGTACTTC. Translated, it gives CASSSLAGGGEQYF.

This rearrangement joins TRBV6-1 to TRBJ1-5; D possibly corresponds to TRBD1 (5 bases). This CDR3 spans 15 amino acids. V was shortened by 7 bases and J by 1 base, with 14 bases between the two germline ends. The V gene's germline CDR1 is MNHNS and CDR2 SASEGT. Here the CDR3 DNA reads TGTGCCAGCACGGGGGTTACGAGAAGCAATCAGCCCCAGCATTTT. This gives the protein CASTGVTRSNQPQHF.

The chain is built from TRBV9 and TRBJ2-1; 12 bases are shared with TRBD2. V gave up 0 bases and J gave up 7 bases; unmatched junction bases: 8. Germline loops: CDR1 SGDLS, CDR2 YYNGEE. The CDR3 totals 17 residues. CDR3 sequence: CASSVEASGRVRNEQFF. The CDR3 nucleotides read TGTGCCAGCAGCGTAGAGGCTAGCGGGAGGGTAAGGAATGAGCAGTTCTTC. The whole variable domain, filled in from reference TRBV9 and TRBJ2-1, reads DSGVTQTPKHLITATGQRVTLRCSPRSGDLSVYWYQQSLDQGLQFLIQYYNGEERAKGNILERFSAQQFPDLHSELNLSSLELGDSALYFCASSVEASGRVRNEQFFGPGTRLTVL.

The V gene is TRBV5-1, the J gene TRBJ2-3; no clear D. The CDR3 covers 15 residues. The germline V gene encodes CDR1 SGHRS and CDR2 YFSETQ. The V gene lost 4 bases and the J gene lost 0 bases, with 12 bases spanning the gap. CDR3 sequence: CASSGVVASTDTQYF. For the CDR3, the DNA is TGCGCCAGCAGCGGGGTAGTGGCTAGCACAGATACGCAGTATTTT. Filled out from reference TRBV5-1 and TRBJ2-3, the complete variable domain reads KAGVTQTPRYLIKTRGQQVTLSCSPISGHRSVSWYQQTPGQGLQFLFEYFSETQRNKGNFPGRFSGRQFSNSRSEMNVSTLELGDSALYLCASSGVVASTDTQYFGPGTRLTVL.

This clone was detected once. The chain has TRBV2 and TRBJ2-3, with D possibly TRBD2 on 5 matching bases. Germline V lookup: CDR1 SNHLY, CDR2 FYNNEI. Trimming cost V 4 bases and J 0 bases, with 11 bases left between them. The CDR3 is 15 residues long. In DNA form, the CDR3 reads TGTGCCAGCAGTGGAACGGGGATAAGCACAGATACGCAGTATTTT. Translating gives CASSGTGISTDTQYF.

This chain links TRBV30 with TRBJ1-2; TRBD1 might be the D (6 bases). Germline lookup yields CDR1 GTSNPN and CDR2 SVGIG (reference sequence). The CDR3 length is 13 residues. V dropped 0 bases and J dropped 6 bases, with 11 bases sitting between them. Here the CDR3 DNA reads TGTGCCTGGAGTGTACAGGGCCCGGATGGCTACACCTTC. Its translation is CAWSVQGPDGYTF.

The chain joins TRBV19 to TRBJ2-7; 7 bases line up with TRBD1. CDR3 length: 16 residues. The germline V gene has CDR1 LNHDA and CDR2 SQIVND (reference sequence). Trimming cost V 5 bases and J 0 bases; bases outside gene matches: 10. The CDR3 nucleotides are TGTGCCAGTAGTCCCCTACATGGACAGGCCTCCTACGAGCAGTACTTC. The encoded protein is CASSPLHGQASYEQYF.

This chain links TRBV6-5 with TRBJ1-1; possibly TRBD1 for D (5 bases). CDR1 is MNHEY, CDR2 SVGAGI, per germline. Trimming pared 5 bases from V and 2 bases from J, leaving 12 bases between. There are 14 residues in the CDR3. The CDR3 sequence is CASSRAGQNTEAFF. CDR3 nucleotides: TGTGCCAGCAGTAGGGCGGGGCAAAACACTGAAGCTTTCTTT.

In this sample, this clone turned up once. This chain joins TRBV20-1 and TRBJ2-7, with no clear D. V was shortened by 2 bases and J by 6 bases, with 8 bases between the two germline ends. Germline CDR1 DFQATT, CDR2 SNEGSKA (reference sequence). The CDR3 contains 11 residues. This CDR3 reads CSARWFGEQYF. For the CDR3, the DNA is TGCAGTGCTAGATGGTTTGGCGAGCAGTACTTC.

CDR3 bases: TGCGCCAGCAGCACGGACAGCCCCCGGGCCAACGTCCTGACTTTC. This encodes CASSTDSPRANVLTF. The chain joins TRBV5-1 to TRBJ2-6, with D possibly TRBD1 on 6 matching bases. CDR1 SGHRS and CDR2 YFSETQ come from the germline V gene. V dropped 4 bases and J dropped 5 bases, with 13 bases sitting between them. CDR3 length: 15 amino acids.

The chain couples TRBV30 to TRBJ2-1; 11 nucleotides align to TRBD2. CDR3 length: 14 residues. Germline V gives CDR1 GTSNPN, CDR2 SVGIG (reference sequence). The V gene end was trimmed by 5 bases and the J gene end by 7 bases; junction bases not matched to a gene: 7. In DNA form, the CDR3 reads TGTGCCTGGGCGACTAGCGGGACTTCGAATGAGCAGTTCTTC. This encodes CAWATSGTSNEQFF. Drawing the rest from reference TRBV30 and TRBJ2-1, the complete variable domain is SQTIHQWPATLVQPVGSPLSLECTVEGTSNPNLYWYRQAAGRGLQLLFYSVGIGQISSEVPQNLSASRPQDRQFILSSKKLLLSDSGFYLCAWATSGTSNEQFFGPGTRLTVL.

The genes are TRBV19 and TRBJ2-7; tentative D call: TRBD2 (5 bases). The CDR3 sequence is 14 residues long. Trimming left V 6 bases short and J 3 bases short, with 15 bases between. Per the germline V gene, CDR1 is LNHDA and CDR2 is SQIVND (reference sequence). The CDR3: CASSLEGSFYEQYF. CDR3 coding DNA: TGTGCCAGTAGCCTAGAGGGCAGTTTCTACGAGCAGTACTTC.

V and J are TRBV5-1 and TRBJ1-4; D is ambiguous. There are 15 residues in the CDR3. Trimming pared 0 bases from V and 5 bases from J, leaving 11 bases between. Germline CDR1 reads SGHRS; CDR2 reads YFSETQ. The CDR3 reads CASSLGHGLNEKLFF. The CDR3 DNA reads TGCGCCAGCAGCTTGGGACACGGGCTGAATGAAAAACTGTTTTTT.

The chain couples TRBV23-1 to TRBJ1-4; D is unclear. TRBV23-1 is designated an ORF whose function remains uncertain. V lost 2 bases and J 8 bases, leaving 15 bases between the germline ends. This CDR3 comprises 15 residues. CDR3 residues: CASSQSRDFGEKLFF. The CDR3 DNA follows: TGCGCCAGCAGTCAAAGTCGCGATTTTGGCGAAAAACTGTTTTTT.

This chain connects TRBV7-8 to TRBJ1-2; 7 nucleotides line up with TRBD1. Trimming removed 4 bases from V and 0 bases from J; junction bases left unmatched: 8. Germline V CDR1 and CDR2: SGHVS, FQNEAQ. The CDR3 is made up of 16 amino acids. The CDR3 DNA sequence: TGTGCCAGCAGCTCTACTACAGGGGTTACTAACTATGGCTACACCTTC. It specifies CASSSTTGVTNYGYTF.

This chain links TRBV4-1 with TRBJ1-5; D is uncertain. Trimming took 2 bases from V and 7 from J, leaving 15 bases between them. Germline-derived CDR1 and CDR2 are MGHRA and YSYEKL. This CDR3 is built from 15 residues. CDR3 loop: CASSQSEEGRQPQHF. In DNA, the CDR3 is TGCGCCAGCAGCCAAAGCGAAGAGGGAAGGCAGCCCCAGCATTTT.

The V gene is TRBV5-1, the J gene TRBJ2-5, with 7 bases matching TRBD2. CDR3 length equals 16 residues. V dropped 0 bases and J dropped 5; count of bases not matched to a gene: 10. Germline V gene data show CDR1 as SGHRS and CDR2 as YFSETQ. The CDR3 nucleotides are TGCGCCAGCAGCTTGGCGTTGGGCGGGAGCTCGGAGACCCAGTACTTC. Protein product: CASSLALGGSSETQYF.

The sample holds a few counts of this clone. The CDR3 here is CASSLQAERTGELFF. CDR3 nucleotides: TGTGCCAGCAGCCTTCAAGCGGAAAGGACCGGGGAGCTGTTTTTT. The J gene is TRBJ2-2, the V gene TRBV7-3; TRBD2 might be the D (5 bases). Germline V gene data show CDR1 as SGHTA and CDR2 as FQGTGA. This CDR3 has 15 amino acids. V was cut by 5 bases and J by 5 bases, with 15 bases left in between.

The V call is TRBV11-2, the J call TRBJ2-7; no firm D call. The V gene lost 1 base and the J gene lost 3 bases, with 7 bases spanning the gap. The CDR3 spans 13 residues. The germline V gene encodes CDR1 SGHAT and CDR2 FQNNGV. The chain's CDR3 is CASSLGRNYEQYF. DNA for the CDR3: TGTGCCAGCAGCTTAGGGCGAAACTACGAGCAGTACTTC.

J is TRBJ2-7 and V is TRBV6-5; 8 nucleotides agree with TRBD1. V gave up 2 bases and J gave up 2 bases; unmatched junction bases: 5. Germline loops: CDR1 MNHEY, CDR2 SVGAGI. The CDR3 length is 15 residues. The CDR3 loop is CASSYGQGGTYEQYF. The CDR3 DNA reads TGTGCCAGCAGTTACGGACAGGGTGGGACCTACGAGCAGTACTTC.

The count of this clone is one. The chain combines TRBV6-6 with TRBJ2-7; TRBD1 matches at 7 bases. V was clipped by 4 bases and J by 2 bases; unmatched bases: 5. The CDR3 spans 14 residues. The V gene's germline CDR1 is MNHNY and CDR2 SVGAGI (reference sequence). The CDR3 coding sequence is TGTGCCAGCAGTTCCCGACAGGGACCCTACGAGCAGTACTTC. It encodes CASSSRQGPYEQYF.

DNA for the CDR3: TGTGCCAGCAGCTCTGCCGGGACCCCGGGAGATACGCAGTATTTT. Translating it yields CASSSAGTPGDTQYF. The gene calls are TRBV5-4 and TRBJ2-3; D may be TRBD1 or TRBD2 (5 bases each). CDR3 size: 15 residues. The germline V gene encodes CDR1 SGHNT and CDR2 YYREEE (reference sequence). The V end was cut by 3 bases, the J end by 5 bases, with 16 bases between.

V usage is TRBV27 and J usage is TRBJ2-5; 7 bases agree with TRBD2. This CDR3 comprises 12 residues. V trimming: 10 bases; J trimming: 4 bases; junction bases outside the gene matches: 6. From germline, CDR1 is MNHEY and CDR2 SMNVEV (reference sequence). Here the CDR3 DNA reads TGTGCCAAGGGAGGGAGCGTAGAGACCCAGTACTTC. Translation: CAKGGSVETQYF.

The chain is built from TRBV7-2 and TRBJ1-1; 10 positions match TRBD1. The length of the CDR3 is 17 residues. Germline V gene data show CDR1 as SGHTA and CDR2 as FQGNSA. Trimming removed 5 bases from V and 2 bases from J; junction bases left unmatched: 11. The CDR3, as DNA: TGTGCCAGCAGCCTTCGACAGGGGGCCTTCTCCAACACTGAAGCTTTCTTT. Protein product: CASSLRQGAFSNTEAFF.

Here the CDR3 reads CASSSRDDQPQHF. CDR3 nucleotide sequence: TGTGCCAGCAGTTCCCGGGACGATCAGCCCCAGCATTTT. V gene TRBV6-1 combines with J gene TRBJ1-5, with a tentative D call TRBD1 (5 bases). Trimming pared 5 bases from V and 5 bases from J, leaving 10 bases between. Germline V gene data show CDR1 as MNHNS and CDR2 as SASEGT. The CDR3 has 13 residues.

The chain joins TRBV7-9 to TRBJ2-3; 7 nucleotides line up with TRBD1. The trim removed 5 bases at V and 0 bases at J, leaving 11 bases unmatched. This CDR3 is 17 amino acids long. Germline V gives CDR1 SEHNR, CDR2 FQNEAQ (reference sequence). CDR3 sequence (DNA): TGTGCCAGCAGCCCAGGAGTAGGGACAGCTAGCACAGATACGCAGTATTTT. Amino acid sequence: CASSPGVGTASTDTQYF.

The chain recombines TRBV5-6 with TRBJ2-7; D gene unclear. The germline V gene encodes CDR1 SGHDT and CDR2 YYEEEE. This CDR3 contains 12 residues. V lost 5 bases, J lost 3 bases, and 9 bases lay in between. CDR3 in DNA: TGTGCCAGCAGTTATGGTATCTACGAGCAGTACTTC. It specifies CASSYGIYEQYF. Drawing the rest from reference TRBV5-6 and TRBJ2-7, the complete variable domain is DAGVTQSPTHLIKTRGQQVTLRCSPKSGHDTVSWYQQALGQGPQFIFQYYEEEERQRGNFPDRFSGHQFPNYSSELNVNALLLGDSALYLCASSYGIYEQYFGPGTRLTVT.